This note documents a single T cell receptor beta chain sequence. Its matching antigen is unknown. The PCR ran on 60 Vbeta and 13 Jbeta primers. TCRdb keeps only in-frame clones here, not all; method: immunoSEQ multiplex PCR. The table records around 150,000 clones, around 79% of them present only once. The data belong to a study of cytomegalovirus exposure and HLA in healthy donors. Overall study results and limits: The study flagged fewer than 200 TCR beta chains as cytomegalovirus-associated. A later analysis linked a missense variant in DCLRE1C to the trimming of TCR beta V and J genes. There were some V segments, including TRBV6-2 and TRBV6-3, excluded as indistinguishable. Through in vitro validation, a few CMV-associated chains were shown to be specific for CMV antigens.

The CDR3 contains 12 residues. CDR1 and CDR2 from the germline V gene are WSHSY and SAAADI. The germline V and J ends were trimmed by 2 bases and 7 bases, with 6 bases remaining between them. The V call is TRBV10-2, the J call TRBJ2-1; TRBD2 is a possible D gene (6 bases). This clonotype originated in a man between 18 and 29 years old in good health and CMV-seronegative. Material for sequencing was PBMCs. CDR3 nucleotides: TGCGCCAGCAGTGAGGCGGGAAATGAGCAGTTCTTC. Translated, it gives CASSEAGNEQFF.